This T cell receptor (beta chain) is from a study of long-term antiretroviral therapy in people with HIV. The authors ran the immunoSEQ assay, v3.0, at survey level. Measured with immunoSEQ multiplex PCR; TCRdb has only the in-frame clones, and not every one. The table has around 14,000 clones, 77% seen once. This TCR came from a man in his forties with HIV. The sample in question was unsorted PBMCs, obtained 1.3 years before starting antiretroviral therapy.

The CDR3 DNA reads as TGTGCCAGCAGCTTAGATCCAGGGCTCACTGAAGCTTTCTTT. This encodes CASSLDPGLTEAFF. The chain joins TRBV11-2 to TRBJ1-1, with D perhaps matching TRBD1 (5 bases). In germline, CDR1 is SGHAT, CDR2 FQNNGV. The CDR3 length is 14 residues. V lost 0 bases and J lost 4, with 9 bases in between.